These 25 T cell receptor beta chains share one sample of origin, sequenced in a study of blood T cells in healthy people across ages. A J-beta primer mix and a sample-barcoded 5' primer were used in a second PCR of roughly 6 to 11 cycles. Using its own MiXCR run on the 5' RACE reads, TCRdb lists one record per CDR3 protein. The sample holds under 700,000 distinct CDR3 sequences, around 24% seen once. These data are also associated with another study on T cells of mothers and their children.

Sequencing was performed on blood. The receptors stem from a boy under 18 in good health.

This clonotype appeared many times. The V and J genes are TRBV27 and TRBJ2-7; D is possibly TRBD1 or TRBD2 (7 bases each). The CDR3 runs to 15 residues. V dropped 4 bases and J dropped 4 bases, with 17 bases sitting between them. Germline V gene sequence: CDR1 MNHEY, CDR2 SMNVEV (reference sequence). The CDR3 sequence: CASSSRSGTEYEQYF. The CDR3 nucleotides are TGTGCCAGCAGTTCACGAAGCGGGACAGAGTACGAGCAGTACTTC.

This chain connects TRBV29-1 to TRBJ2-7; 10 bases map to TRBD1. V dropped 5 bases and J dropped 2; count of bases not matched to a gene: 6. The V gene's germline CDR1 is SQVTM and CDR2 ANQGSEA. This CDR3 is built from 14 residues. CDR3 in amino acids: CSVPGQGGPYEQYF. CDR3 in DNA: TGCAGCGTTCCCGGACAGGGGGGTCCCTACGAGCAGTACTTC.

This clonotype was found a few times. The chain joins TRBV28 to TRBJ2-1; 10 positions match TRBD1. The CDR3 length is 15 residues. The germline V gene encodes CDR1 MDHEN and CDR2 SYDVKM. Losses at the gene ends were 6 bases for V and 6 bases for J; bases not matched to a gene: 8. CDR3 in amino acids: CASSPDRGRFNEQFF. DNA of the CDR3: TGTGCCAGCAGCCCTGACAGGGGGCGCTTCAATGAGCAGTTCTTC.

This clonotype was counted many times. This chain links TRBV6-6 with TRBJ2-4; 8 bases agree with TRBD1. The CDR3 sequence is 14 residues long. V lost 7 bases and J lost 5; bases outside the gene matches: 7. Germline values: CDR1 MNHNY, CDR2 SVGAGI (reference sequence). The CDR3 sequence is CASTLDRDQNIQYF. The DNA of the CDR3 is TGTGCCAGCACCCTGGACAGGGACCAAAACATTCAGTACTTC.

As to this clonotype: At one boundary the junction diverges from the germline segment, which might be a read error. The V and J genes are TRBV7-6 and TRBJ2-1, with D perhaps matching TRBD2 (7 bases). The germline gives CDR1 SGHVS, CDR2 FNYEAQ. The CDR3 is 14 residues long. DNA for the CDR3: TGTGCCGGCAGCGCAGACCGCGGGGGCTATGAGCAGTTCTTC. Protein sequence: CAGSADRGGYEQFF.

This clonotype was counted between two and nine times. CDR3 DNA sequence: TGCGCCAGCAGCCAAGATGAGACAGGGGGCTTGTACGAGCAGTACTTC. It codes for CASSQDETGGLYEQYF. The chain combines TRBV4-3 with TRBJ2-7; TRBD1 matches at 10 bases. This CDR3 is built from 16 residues. Trimming cost V 0 bases and J 4 bases; bases outside gene matches: 6. Looked up from germline, CDR1 is LGHNA and CDR2 is YSLEER.

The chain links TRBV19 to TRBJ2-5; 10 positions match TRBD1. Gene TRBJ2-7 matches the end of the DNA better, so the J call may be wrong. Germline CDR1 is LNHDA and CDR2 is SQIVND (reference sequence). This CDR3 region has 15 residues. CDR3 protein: CASRQRDRGSYEQYF. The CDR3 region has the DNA TGTGCCAGTAGACAAAGGGACAGGGGCTCCTACGAGCAGTACTTC.

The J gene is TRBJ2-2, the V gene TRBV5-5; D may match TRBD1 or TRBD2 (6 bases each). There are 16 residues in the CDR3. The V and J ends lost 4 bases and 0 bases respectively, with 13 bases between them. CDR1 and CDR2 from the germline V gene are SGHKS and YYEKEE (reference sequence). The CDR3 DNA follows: TGTGCCAGCAGCATAGGGGGGCAGGCGAACACCGGGGAGCTGTTTTTT. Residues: CASSIGGQANTGELFF.

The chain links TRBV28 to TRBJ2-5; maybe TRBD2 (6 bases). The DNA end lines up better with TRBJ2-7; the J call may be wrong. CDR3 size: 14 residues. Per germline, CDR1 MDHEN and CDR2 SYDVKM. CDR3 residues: CASRSERVNYEQYF. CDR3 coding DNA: TGTGCCAGCAGATCCGAGCGGGTGAACTACGAGCAGTACTTC.

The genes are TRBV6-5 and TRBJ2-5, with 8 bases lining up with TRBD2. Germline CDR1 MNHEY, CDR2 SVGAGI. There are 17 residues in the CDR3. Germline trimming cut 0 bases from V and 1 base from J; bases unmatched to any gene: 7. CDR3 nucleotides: TGTGCCAGCAGTTACTCCGGGCTAGCGGGCTCCCAAGAGACCCAGTACTTC. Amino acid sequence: CASSYSGLAGSQETQYF.

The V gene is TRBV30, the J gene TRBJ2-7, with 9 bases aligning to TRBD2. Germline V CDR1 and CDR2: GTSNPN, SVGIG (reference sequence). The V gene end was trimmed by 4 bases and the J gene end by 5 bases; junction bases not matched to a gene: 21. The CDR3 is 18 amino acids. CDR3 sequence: CAWTPGASGTRRGNEQYF. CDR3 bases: TGTGCCTGGACCCCTGGGGCTAGCGGGACCCGACGAGGAAACGAGCAGTACTTC.

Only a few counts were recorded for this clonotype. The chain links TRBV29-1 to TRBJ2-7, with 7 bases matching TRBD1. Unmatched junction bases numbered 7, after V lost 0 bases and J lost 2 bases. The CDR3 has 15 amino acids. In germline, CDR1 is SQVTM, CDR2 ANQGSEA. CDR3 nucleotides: TGCAGCGTTGAAGATAGAGGGACAGAGACCTACGAGCAGTACTTC. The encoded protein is CSVEDRGTETYEQYF.

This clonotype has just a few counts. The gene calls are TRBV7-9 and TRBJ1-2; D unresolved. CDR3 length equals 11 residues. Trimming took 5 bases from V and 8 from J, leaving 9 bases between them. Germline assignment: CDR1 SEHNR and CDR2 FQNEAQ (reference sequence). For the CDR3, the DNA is TGTGCCAGCAGCACCCTGGGGGGCTACACCTTC. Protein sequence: CASSTLGGYTF.

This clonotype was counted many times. CDR3 residues: CASRGNYGYTF. The CDR3 DNA follows: TGTGCCAGCAGGGGGAACTATGGCTACACCTTC. The chain recombines TRBV27 with TRBJ1-2; D gene uncertain. CDR1 MNHEY and CDR2 SMNVEV come from the germline V gene (reference sequence). The CDR3 extends over 11 amino acids. The V and J ends lost 6 bases and 2 bases respectively, with 4 bases between them.

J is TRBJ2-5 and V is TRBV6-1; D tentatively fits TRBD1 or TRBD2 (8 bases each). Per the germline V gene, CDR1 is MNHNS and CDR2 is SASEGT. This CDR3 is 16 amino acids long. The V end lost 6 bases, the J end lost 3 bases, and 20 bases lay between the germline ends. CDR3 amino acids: CASSPRGQRGKETQYF. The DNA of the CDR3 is TGTGCCAGCAGCCCCAGGGGGCAGCGGGGGAAAGAGACCCAGTACTTC.

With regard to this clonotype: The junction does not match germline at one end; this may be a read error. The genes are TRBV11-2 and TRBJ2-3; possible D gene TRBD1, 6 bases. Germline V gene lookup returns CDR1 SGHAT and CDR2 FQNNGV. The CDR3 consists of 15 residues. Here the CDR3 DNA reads TGTGCCAGCAGCGTAGACAGGTCTAGCACAGATACGCAGTATTTT. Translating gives CASSVDRSSTDTQYF.

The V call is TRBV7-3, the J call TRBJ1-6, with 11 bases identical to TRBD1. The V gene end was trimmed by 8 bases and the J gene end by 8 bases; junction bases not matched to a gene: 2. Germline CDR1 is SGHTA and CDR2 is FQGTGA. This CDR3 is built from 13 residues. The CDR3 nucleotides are TGTGCCAGCGGGACAGGGGGTGATTCACCCCTCCACTTT. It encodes CASGTGGDSPLHF. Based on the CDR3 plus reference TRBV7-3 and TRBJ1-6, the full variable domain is GAGVSQTPSNKVTEKGKYVELRCDPISGHTALYWYRQSLGQGPEFLIYFQGTGAADDSGLPNDRFFAVRPEGSVSTLKIQRTERGDSAVYLCASGTGGDSPLHFGNGTRLTVT.

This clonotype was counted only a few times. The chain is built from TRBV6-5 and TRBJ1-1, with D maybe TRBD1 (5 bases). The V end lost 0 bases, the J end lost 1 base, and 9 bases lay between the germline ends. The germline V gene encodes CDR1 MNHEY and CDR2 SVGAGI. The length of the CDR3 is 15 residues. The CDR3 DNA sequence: TGTGCCAGCAGTTACTCGTTCAGGGCGAACACTGAAGCTTTCTTT. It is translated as CASSYSFRANTEAFF.

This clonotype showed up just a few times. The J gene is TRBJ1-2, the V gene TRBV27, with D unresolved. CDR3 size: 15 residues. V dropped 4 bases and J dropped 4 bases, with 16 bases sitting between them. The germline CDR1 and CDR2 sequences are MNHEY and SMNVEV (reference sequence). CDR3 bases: TGTGCCAGCAGTTCATGGTGGTTAGTTGGCTATGGCTACACCTTC. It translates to CASSSWWLVGYGYTF.

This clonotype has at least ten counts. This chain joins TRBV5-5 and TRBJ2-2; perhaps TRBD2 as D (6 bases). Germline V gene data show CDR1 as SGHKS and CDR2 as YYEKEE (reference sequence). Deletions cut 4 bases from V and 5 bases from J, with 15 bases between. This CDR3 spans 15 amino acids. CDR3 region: CASSRGLSRTGELFF. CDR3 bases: TGTGCCAGCAGCCGGGGGTTATCGCGGACCGGGGAGCTGTTTTTT.

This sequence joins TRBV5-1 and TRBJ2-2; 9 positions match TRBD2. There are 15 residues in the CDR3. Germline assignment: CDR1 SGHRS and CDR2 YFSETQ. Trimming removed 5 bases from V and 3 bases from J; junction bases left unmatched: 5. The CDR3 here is CASSPRLADTGELFF. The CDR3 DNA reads TGCGCCAGCAGTCCAAGACTAGCGGACACCGGGGAGCTGTTTTTT.

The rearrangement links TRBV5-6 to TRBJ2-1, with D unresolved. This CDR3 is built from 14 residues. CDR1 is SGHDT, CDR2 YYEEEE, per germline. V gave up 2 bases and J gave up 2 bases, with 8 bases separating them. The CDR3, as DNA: TGTGCCAGCAGCTTTATAGGGACCTACAATGAGCAGTTCTTC. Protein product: CASSFIGTYNEQFF.

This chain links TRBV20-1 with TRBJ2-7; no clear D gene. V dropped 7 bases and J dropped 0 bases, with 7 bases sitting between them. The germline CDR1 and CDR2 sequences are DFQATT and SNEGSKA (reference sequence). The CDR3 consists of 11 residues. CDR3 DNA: TGCAGTGTCCAGAGCTCCTACGAGCAGTACTTC. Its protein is CSVQSSYEQYF.

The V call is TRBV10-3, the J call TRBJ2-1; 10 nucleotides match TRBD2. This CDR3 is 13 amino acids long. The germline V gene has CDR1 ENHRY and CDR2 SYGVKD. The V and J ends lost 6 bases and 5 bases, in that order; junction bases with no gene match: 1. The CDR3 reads CAIRAGGDNEQFF. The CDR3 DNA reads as TGTGCCATCAGAGCGGGGGGGGACAATGAGCAGTTCTTC.

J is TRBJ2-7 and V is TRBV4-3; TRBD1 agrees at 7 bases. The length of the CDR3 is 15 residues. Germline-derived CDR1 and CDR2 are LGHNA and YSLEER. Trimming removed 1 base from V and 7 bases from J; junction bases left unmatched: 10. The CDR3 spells CASSQAPRGSEEQYF. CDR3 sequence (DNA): TGCGCCAGCAGCCAAGCCCCCAGGGGGAGCGAGGAGCAGTACTTC.